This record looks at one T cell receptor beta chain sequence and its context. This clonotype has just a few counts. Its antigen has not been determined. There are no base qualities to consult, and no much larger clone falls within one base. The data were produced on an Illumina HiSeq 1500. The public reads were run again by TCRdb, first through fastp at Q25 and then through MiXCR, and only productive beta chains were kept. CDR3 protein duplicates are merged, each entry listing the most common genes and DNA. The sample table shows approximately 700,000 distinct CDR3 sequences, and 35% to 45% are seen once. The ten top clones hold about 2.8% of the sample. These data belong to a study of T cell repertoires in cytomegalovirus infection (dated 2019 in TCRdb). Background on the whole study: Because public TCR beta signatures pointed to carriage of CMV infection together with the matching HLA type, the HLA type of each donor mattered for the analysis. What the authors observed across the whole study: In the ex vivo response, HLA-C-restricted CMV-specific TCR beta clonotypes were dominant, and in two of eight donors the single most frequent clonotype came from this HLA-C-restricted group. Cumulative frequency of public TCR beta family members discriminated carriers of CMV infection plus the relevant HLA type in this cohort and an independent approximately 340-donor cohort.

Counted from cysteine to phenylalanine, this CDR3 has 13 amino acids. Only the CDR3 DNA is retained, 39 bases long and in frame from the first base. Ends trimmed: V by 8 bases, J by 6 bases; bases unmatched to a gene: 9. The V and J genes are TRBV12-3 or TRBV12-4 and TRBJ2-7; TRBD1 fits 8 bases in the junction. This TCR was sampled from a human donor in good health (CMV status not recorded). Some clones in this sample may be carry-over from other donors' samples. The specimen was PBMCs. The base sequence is TGTGCCAGCGGGGACAGGTCCCTCGGCGAGCAGTACTTC. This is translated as CASGDRSLGEQYF.